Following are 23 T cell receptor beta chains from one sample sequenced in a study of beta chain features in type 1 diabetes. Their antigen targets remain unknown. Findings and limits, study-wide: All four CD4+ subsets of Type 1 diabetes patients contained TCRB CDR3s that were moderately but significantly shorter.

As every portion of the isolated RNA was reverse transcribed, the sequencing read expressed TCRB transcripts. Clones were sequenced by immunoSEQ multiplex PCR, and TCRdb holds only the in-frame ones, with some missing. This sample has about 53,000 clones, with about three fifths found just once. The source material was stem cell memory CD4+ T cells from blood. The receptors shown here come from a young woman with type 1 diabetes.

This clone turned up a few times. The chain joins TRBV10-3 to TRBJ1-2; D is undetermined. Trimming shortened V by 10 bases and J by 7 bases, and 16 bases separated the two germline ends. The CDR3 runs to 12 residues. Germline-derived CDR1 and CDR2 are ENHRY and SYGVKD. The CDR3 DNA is TGTGCCACCGGACCCGAGGGTTCTGGCTACACCTTC. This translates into CATGPEGSGYTF.

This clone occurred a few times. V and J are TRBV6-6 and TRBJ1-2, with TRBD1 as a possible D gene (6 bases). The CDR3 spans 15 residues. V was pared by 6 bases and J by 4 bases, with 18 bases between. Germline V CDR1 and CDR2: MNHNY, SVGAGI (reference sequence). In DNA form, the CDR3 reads TGTGCCAGCAGCCCCTGGCGGGGGCTCTCCTATGGCTACACCTTC. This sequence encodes CASSPWRGLSYGYTF.

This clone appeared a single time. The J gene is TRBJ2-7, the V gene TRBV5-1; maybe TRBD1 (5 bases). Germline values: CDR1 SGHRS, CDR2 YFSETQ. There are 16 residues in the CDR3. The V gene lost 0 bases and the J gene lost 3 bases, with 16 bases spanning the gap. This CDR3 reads CASSLAIDRPFYEQYF. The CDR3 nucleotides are TGCGCCAGCAGCTTGGCCATCGACAGACCCTTCTACGAGCAGTACTTC.

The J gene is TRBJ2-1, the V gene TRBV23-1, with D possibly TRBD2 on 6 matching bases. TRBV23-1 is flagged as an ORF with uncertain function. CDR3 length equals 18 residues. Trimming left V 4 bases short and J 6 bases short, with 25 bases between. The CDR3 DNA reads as TGCGCCAGCAGTCTCAATCCCCTGACTAGGGGCAGGTCCAATGAGCAGTTCTTC. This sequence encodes CASSLNPLTRGRSNEQFF.

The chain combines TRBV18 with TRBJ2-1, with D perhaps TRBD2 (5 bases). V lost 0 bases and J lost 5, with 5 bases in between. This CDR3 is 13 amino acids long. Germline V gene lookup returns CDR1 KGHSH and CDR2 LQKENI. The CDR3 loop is CASSPPRDNEQFF. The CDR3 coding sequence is TGTGCCAGCTCACCACCGAGGGACAATGAGCAGTTCTTC.

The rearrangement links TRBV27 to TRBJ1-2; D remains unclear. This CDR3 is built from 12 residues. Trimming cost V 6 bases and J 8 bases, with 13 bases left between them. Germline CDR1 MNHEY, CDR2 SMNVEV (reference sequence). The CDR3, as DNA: TGTGCCAGCAGGTCAGAGGGATCCGGCTACACCTTC. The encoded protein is CASRSEGSGYTF.

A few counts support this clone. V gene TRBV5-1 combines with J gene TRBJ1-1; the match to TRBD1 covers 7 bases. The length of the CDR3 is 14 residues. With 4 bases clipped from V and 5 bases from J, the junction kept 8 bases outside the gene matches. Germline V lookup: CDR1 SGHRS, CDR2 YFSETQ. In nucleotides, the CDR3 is TGCGCCAGCAGCCAAGGGGGCGCGAGGACTGAAGCTTTCTTT. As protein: CASSQGGARTEAFF. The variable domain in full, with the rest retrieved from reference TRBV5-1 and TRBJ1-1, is KAGVTQTPRYLIKTRGQQVTLSCSPISGHRSVSWYQQTPGQGLQFLFEYFSETQRNKGNFPGRFSGRQFSNSRSEMNVSTLELGDSALYLCASSQGGARTEAFFGQGTRLTVV.

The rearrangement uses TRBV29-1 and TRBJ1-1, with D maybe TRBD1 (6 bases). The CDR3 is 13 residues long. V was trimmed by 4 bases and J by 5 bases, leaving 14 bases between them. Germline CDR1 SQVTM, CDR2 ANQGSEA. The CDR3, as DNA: TGCAGCGTTGTGGAAGGGGGTGGTACTGAAGCTTTCTTT. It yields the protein CSVVEGGGTEAFF.

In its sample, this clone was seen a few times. CDR3 amino acids: CASSQEGGGTYYEQYF. The CDR3 DNA reads as TGCGCCAGCAGCCAAGAGGGCGGCGGGACGTACTACGAGCAGTACTTC. V and J are TRBV4-1 and TRBJ2-5; D might be TRBD2 (6 bases). The end of the DNA aligns better with TRBJ2-7, so the J call may be wrong. This CDR3 contains 16 residues. Germline CDR1 reads MGHRA; CDR2 reads YSYEKL.

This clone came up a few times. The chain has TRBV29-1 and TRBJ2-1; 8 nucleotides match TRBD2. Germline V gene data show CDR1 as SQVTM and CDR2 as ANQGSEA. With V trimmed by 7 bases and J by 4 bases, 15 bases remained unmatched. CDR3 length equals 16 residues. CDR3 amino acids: CSAGPREGLWYNEQFF. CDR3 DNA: TGCAGCGCCGGGCCCCGGGAGGGCCTCTGGTACAATGAGCAGTTCTTC.

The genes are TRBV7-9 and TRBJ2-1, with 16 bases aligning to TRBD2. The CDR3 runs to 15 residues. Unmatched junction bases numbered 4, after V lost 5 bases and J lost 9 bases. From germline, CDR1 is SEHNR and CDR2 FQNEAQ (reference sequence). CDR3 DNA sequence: TGTGCCAGCAGCGGGACTAGCGGGAGGGTCGGTGAGCAGTTCTTC. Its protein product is CASSGTSGRVGEQFF.

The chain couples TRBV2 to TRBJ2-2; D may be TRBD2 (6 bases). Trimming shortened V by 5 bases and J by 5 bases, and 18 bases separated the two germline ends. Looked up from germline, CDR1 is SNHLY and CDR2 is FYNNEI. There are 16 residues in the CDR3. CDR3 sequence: CASSKTRPGRTGELFF. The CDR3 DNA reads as TGTGCCAGCAGTAAGACGCGCCCCGGGAGAACCGGGGAGCTGTTTTTT.

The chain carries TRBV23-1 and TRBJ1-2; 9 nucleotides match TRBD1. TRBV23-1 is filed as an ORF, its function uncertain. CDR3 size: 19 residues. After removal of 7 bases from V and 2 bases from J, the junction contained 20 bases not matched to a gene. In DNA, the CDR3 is TGCGCCAGCACTAAGGGACAGGGATCTGAGTCTTTGTCAAACTATGGCTACACCTTC. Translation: CASTKGQGSESLSNYGYTF.

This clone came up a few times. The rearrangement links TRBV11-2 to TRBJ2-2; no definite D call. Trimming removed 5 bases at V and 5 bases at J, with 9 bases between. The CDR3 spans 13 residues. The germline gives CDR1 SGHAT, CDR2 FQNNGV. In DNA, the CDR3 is TGTGCCAGCAGCCCGAGAAGAACCGGGGAGCTGTTTTTT. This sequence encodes CASSPRRTGELFF. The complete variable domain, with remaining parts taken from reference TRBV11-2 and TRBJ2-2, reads EAGVAQSPRYKIIEKRQSVAFWCNPISGHATLYWYQQILGQGPKLLIQFQNNGVVDDSQLPKDRFSAERLKGVDSTLKIQPAKLEDSAVYLCASSPRRTGELFFGEGSRLTVL.

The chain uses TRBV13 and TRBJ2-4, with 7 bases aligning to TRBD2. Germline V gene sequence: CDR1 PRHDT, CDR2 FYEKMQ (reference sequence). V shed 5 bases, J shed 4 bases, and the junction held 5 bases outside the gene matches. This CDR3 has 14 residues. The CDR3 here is CASSHRAGKNIQYF. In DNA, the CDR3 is TGTGCCAGCAGCCATCGAGCGGGGAAAAACATTCAGTACTTC.

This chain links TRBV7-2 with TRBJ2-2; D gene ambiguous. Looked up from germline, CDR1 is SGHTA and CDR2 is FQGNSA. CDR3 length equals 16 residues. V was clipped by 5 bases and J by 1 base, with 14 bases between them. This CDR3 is CASSAETWRNTGELFF. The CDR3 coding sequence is TGTGCCAGCAGCGCAGAGACTTGGAGGAACACCGGGGAGCTGTTTTTT.

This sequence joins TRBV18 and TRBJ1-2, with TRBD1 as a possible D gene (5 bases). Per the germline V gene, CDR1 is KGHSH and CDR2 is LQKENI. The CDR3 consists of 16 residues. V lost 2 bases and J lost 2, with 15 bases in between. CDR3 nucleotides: TGTGCCAGCTCACCATTCTGGGGCCGGAACAACTATGGCTACACCTTC. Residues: CASSPFWGRNNYGYTF.

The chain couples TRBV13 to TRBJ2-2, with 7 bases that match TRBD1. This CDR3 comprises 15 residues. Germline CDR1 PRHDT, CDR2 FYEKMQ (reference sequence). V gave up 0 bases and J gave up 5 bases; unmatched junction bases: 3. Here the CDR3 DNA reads TGTGCCAGCAGCTTAGGAGACAGGGTTACCGGGGAGCTGTTTTTT. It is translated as CASSLGDRVTGELFF.

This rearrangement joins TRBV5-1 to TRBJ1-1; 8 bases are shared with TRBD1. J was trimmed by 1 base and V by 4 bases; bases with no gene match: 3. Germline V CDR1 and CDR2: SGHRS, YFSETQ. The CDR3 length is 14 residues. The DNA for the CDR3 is TGCGCCAGCAGCGCCGGGACAGGGAACACTGAAGCTTTCTTT. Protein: CASSAGTGNTEAFF.

The CDR3 DNA is TGTGCCAGCAGTAGAGGACAGATTAACTATGGCTACACCTTC. The encoded protein is CASSRGQINYGYTF. V and J are TRBV6-5 and TRBJ1-2, with a possible D match to TRBD1 (6 bases). The CDR3 runs 14 residues. Between the trimmed V and J ends, which lost 5 bases and 1 base, there was a span of 11 bases. Looked up from germline, CDR1 is MNHEY and CDR2 is SVGAGI.

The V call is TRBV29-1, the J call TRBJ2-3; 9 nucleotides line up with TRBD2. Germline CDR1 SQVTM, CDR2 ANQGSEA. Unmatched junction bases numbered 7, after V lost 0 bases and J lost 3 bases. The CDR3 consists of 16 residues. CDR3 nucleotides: TGCAGCGTTGAAGATTTGGCTAGCGGGACGACAGATACGCAGTATTTT. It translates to CSVEDLASGTTDTQYF.

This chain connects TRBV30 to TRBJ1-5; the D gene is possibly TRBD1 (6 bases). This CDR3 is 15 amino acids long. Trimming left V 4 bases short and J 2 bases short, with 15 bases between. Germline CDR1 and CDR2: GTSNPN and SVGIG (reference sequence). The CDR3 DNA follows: TGTGCCTGGACCTCTGGGGGGGCTGGCAATCAGCCCCAGCATTTT. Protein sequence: CAWTSGGAGNQPQHF.

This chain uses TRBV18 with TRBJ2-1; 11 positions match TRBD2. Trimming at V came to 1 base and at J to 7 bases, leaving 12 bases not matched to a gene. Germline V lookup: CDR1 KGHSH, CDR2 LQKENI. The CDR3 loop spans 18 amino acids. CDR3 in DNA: TGTGCCAGCTCACCACTCTCCCTTGGGGCTAGCGGGAGGAATGAGCAGTTCTTC. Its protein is CASSPLSLGASGRNEQFF.